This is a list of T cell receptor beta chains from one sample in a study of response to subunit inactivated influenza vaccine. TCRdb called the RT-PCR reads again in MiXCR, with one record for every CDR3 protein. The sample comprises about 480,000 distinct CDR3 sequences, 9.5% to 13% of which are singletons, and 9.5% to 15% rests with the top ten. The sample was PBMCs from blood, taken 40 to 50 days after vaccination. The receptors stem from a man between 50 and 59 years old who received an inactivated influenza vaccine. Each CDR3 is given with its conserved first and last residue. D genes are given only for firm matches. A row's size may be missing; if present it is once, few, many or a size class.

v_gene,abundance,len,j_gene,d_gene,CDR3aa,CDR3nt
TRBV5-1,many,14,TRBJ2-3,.,CASSLDPGADTQYF,TGCGCCAGCAGCTTGGATCCGGGGGCAGATACGCAGTATTTT
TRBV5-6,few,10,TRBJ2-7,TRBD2,CARLADNEYF,TGTGCCAGACTAGCGGACAACGAGTACTTC
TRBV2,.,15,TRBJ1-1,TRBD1,CASRGTGGLNTEAFF,TGTGCCAGCAGGGGGACAGGGGGACTGAACACTGAAGCTTTCTTT
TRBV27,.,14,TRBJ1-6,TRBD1,CASGWTGANSPLHF,TGTGCCAGCGGATGGACAGGGGCCAATTCACCCCTCCACTTT
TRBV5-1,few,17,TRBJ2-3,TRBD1,CASSLPRQGAYPDTQYF,TGCGCCAGCAGCTTGCCTCGACAGGGGGCCTATCCAGATACGCAGTATTTT
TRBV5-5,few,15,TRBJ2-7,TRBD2,CASSFVAGGSYEQYF,TGTGCCAGCAGCTTCGTAGCGGGGGGCTCCTACGAGCAGTACTTC
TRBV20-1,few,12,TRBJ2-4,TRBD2,CSAAGTPGIQYF,TGCAGTGCAGCGGGGACCCCGGGCATTCAGTACTTC
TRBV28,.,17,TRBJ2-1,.,CASRSQGFFSSYNEQFF,TGTGCCAGCAGATCGCAGGGTTTCTTTAGCTCCTACAATGAGCAGTTCTTC
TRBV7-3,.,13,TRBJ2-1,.,CASSLSPSNEQFF,TGTGCCAGCAGCTTATCGCCCAGCAATGAGCAGTTCTTC
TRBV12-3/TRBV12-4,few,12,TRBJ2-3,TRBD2,CASSAGLVSQYF,TGTGCCAGCAGTGCCGGACTAGTTTCGCAGTATTTT
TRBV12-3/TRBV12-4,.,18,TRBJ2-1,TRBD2,CASTQGPASGSVYNEQFF,TGTGCCAGCACCCAGGGTCCCGCTAGCGGGAGTGTCTACAATGAGCAGTTCTTC
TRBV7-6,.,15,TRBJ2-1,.,CASSLSRLSYNEQFF,TGTGCCAGCAGCTTATCTCGCCTATCCTACAATGAGCAGTTCTTC
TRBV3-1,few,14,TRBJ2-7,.,CASSLGRTLYEQYF,TGTGCCAGCAGCCTCGGTAGGACTCTCTACGAGCAGTACTTC
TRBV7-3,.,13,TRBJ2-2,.,CASSSRWNGELFF,TGTGCCAGCAGCTCCCGTTGGAACGGGGAGCTGTTTTTT
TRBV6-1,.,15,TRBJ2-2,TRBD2,CASTGGGESTGELFF,TGTGCCAGCACTGGGGGGGGGGAGAGCACCGGGGAGCTGTTTTTT
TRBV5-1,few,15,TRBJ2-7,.,CASSLAPGQSYEQYF,TGCGCCAGCAGCTTGGCCCCTGGACAGTCCTACGAGCAGTACTTC
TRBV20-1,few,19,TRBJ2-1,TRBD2,CSARPQRGLAGGSYNEQFF,TGCAGTGCTAGACCCCAGAGGGGACTAGCGGGAGGGTCCTACAATGAGCAGTTCTTC
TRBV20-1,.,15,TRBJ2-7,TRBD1,CSAPKTETGGFEQYF,TGCAGTGCTCCCAAAACCGAGACAGGGGGGTTCGAGCAGTACTTC
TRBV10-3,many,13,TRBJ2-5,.,CAISGQSQETQYF,TGTGCCATCAGTGGACAGAGCCAAGAGACCCAGTACTTC
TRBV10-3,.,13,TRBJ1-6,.,CAISEGGGSPLHF,TGTGCCATCAGTGAGGGAGGTGGTTCACCCCTCCACTTT
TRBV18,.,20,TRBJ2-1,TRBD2,CASSPSSGLAGASSYNEQFF,TGTGCCAGCTCACCATCCTCGGGACTAGCGGGGGCAAGCTCCTACAATGAGCAGTTCTTC
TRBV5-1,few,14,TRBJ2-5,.,CASGFVGPGETQYF,TGCGCCAGCGGCTTTGTTGGGCCTGGGGAGACCCAGTACTTC
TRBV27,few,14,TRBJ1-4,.,CASSYGRTNEKLFF,TGTGCCAGCAGCTACGGACGGACGAATGAAAAACTGTTTTTT
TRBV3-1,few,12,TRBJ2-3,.,CASSQDGDTQYF,TGTGCCAGCAGCCAAGATGGCGATACGCAGTATTTT
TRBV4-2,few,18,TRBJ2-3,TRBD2,CASSQDPAGGLSTDTQYF,TGTGCCAGCAGCCAAGATCCGGCGGGGGGGTTAAGCACAGATACGCAGTATTTT
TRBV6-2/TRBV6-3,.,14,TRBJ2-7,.,CASTPGGYPYEQYF,TGTGCCAGCACTCCAGGGGGGTACCCCTACGAGCAGTACTTC
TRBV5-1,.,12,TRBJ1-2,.,CASSRDTYGYTF,TGCGCCAGCAGCCGGGACACATATGGCTACACCTTC
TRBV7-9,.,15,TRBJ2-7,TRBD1,CASSPGQEERYEQYF,TGTGCCAGCAGCCCCGGACAGGAGGAAAGATACGAGCAGTACTTC
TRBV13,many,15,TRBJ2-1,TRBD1,CASSLGQGAFNEQFF,TGTGCCAGCAGCTTGGGACAGGGGGCATTCAATGAGCAGTTCTTC
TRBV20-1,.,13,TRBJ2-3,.,CSASRGGTDTQYF,TGCAGTGCTAGTCGGGGAGGCACAGATACGCAGTATTTT
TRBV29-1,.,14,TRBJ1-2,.,CSVEDPGHGYGYTF,TGCAGCGTTGAAGATCCGGGACATGGCTATGGCTACACCTTC
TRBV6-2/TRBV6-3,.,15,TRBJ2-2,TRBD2,CASSYLAGMAGELFF,TGTGCCAGCAGTTACTTAGCGGGAATGGCCGGGGAGCTGTTTTTT
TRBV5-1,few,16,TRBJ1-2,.,CASSLDTSRSNYGYTF,TGCGCCAGCAGCTTGGATACGAGTCGGTCTAACTATGGCTACACCTTC
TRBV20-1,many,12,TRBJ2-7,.,CSARGGSYEQYF,TGCAGTGCTAGAGGGGGTTCCTACGAGCAGTACTTC
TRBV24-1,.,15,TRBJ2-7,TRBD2,CATSDSLAGAYEQYF,TGTGCCACCAGTGACAGTCTAGCGGGAGCCTACGAGCAGTACTTC
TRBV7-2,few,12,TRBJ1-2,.,CASSLFSDGYTF,TGTGCCAGCAGCTTGTTCTCCGATGGCTACACCTTC
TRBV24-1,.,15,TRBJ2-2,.,CATSQGGQNTGELFF,TGTGCCACCAGCCAAGGCGGGCAGAACACCGGGGAGCTGTTTTTT
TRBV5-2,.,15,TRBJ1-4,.,CAMGPGLTTNEKLFF,TGTGCCATGGGCCCCGGGCTCACAACTAATGAAAAACTGTTTTTT
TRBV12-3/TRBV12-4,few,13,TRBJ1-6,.,CASSLDSYSPLHF,TGTGCCAGCAGTTTAGACAGCTATTCACCCCTCCACTTT
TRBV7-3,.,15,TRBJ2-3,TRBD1,CASSRDRRSTDTQYF,TGTGCCAGCAGCCGGGACAGGCGGAGCACAGATACGCAGTATTTT
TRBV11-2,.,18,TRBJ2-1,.,CASSLEWWGRGGNNEQFF,TGTGCCAGCAGCTTAGAGTGGTGGGGGCGGGGAGGAAACAATGAGCAGTTCTTC